Listed below are T cell receptor beta chains from one sample, sequenced in a study of beta chain features in type 1 diabetes. Measured with immunoSEQ multiplex PCR; TCRdb has only the in-frame clones, and not every one. Found here are hundreds of thousands of clones, around 15% of them singletons; the top ten hold approximately 0.087%. Sequencing was done on a sample of naive CD4+ T cells from blood. The receptor source for this set is a man aged 18-30 years in good health. The CDR3 runs from the conserved cysteine through the conserved F or W. D genes are given only for firm matches. The size entry is marked missing in some rows and otherwise reads once, few, many or a size class.

V	size	J	D	DNA	CDR3
TRBV4-3	few	TRBJ2-1	TRBD2	TGCGCCAGCAGCCAAGATCTAGCGGGGGTGACAGGCAAGCAGTTCTTC	CASSQDLAGVTGKQFF
TRBV7-9	few	TRBJ2-1	-	TGTGCCAGCAGCTTTCAGGGTTTCTACAATGAGCAGTTCTTC	CASSFQGFYNEQFF
TRBV2	few	TRBJ1-2	TRBD1	TGTGCCAGCAGTGCGGAGACAGGGCCCTATGGCTACACCTTC	CASSAETGPYGYTF
TRBV4-1	-	TRBJ1-2	TRBD1	TGCGCCAGCAGTTACGGACAGGGGCCCTACACCTTC	CASSYGQGPYTF
TRBV7-2	-	TRBJ1-2	-	TGTGCCAGCAGCCTCGCCGGGTACGGCTACACCTTC	CASSLAGYGYTF
TRBV6-5	-	TRBJ2-3	-	TGTGCCAGCAGTTACTCGCGCCTAGCTGGTACGCAGTATTTT	CASSYSRLAGTQYF
TRBV15	once	TRBJ2-5	TRBD2	TGTGCCACCAGCAGGAACTCGTGGGGAGGGGAGACCCAGTACTTC	CATSRNSWGGETQYF
TRBV29-1	few	TRBJ2-7	-	TGCAGCGTTGCGTTGGGACTCCACAGGATCTACGAGCAGTACTTC	CSVALGLHRIYEQYF
TRBV5-1	few	TRBJ2-1	-	TGCGCCAGCAGCCAGGACGGGAACAATGAGCAGTTCTTC	CASSQDGNNEQFF
TRBV10-3	-	TRBJ1-3	TRBD1	TGTGCCATCAGTTACACAGGGGGCGTTGGAAACACCATATATTTT	CAISYTGGVGNTIYF
TRBV4-3	-	TRBJ1-2	TRBD1	TGCGCCAGCAGCCAAGAGTCGGACAGGTACTATGGCTACACCTTC	CASSQESDRYYGYTF
TRBV2	-	TRBJ2-5	-	TGTGCCAGCATCCGGGACTCGCAAGAGACCCAGTACTTC	CASIRDSQETQYF
TRBV9	few	TRBJ2-1	-	TGTGCCAGCAGCGAGGCCTATTATAGTCTGAATGAGCAGTTCTTC	CASSEAYYSLNEQFF
TRBV2	-	TRBJ1-2	TRBD1	TGTGCCAGAGACAGGGAAGCTAACTATGGCTACACCTTC	CARDREANYGYTF
TRBV10-3	few	TRBJ2-5	TRBD2	TGTGCCATCACTAGCGGGGAGGAGACCCAGTACTTC	CAITSGEETQYF
TRBV18	few	TRBJ1-5	-	TGTGCCAGCTCACCACAGGCATCCAATCAGCCCCAGCATTTT	CASSPQASNQPQHF
TRBV13	-	TRBJ1-1	-	TGTGCCAGCAGCTTAGTGGTTGGAGCTTTCTTT	CASSLVVGAFF
TRBV5-4	few	TRBJ2-7	TRBD2	TGTGCCAGCAGCTCCCAGACTAGCGGGAGATCCGAGCAGTACTTC	CASSSQTSGRSEQYF
TRBV4-2	few	TRBJ2-1	TRBD1	TGTGCCAGCAGCCAAGATAGACAGGGGGGCTACAATGAGCAGTTCTTC	CASSQDRQGGYNEQFF